This T cell receptor beta chain was identified during a study of blood T cell repertoires in COVID-19. Whole-study context: Italy, Spain and the United States were the sources of the convalescent and acute COVID-19 samples.

The germline V and J ends were trimmed by 4 bases and 0 bases, with 11 bases remaining between them. The CDR3 has 16 amino acids. Germline V gene lookup returns CDR1 KGHDR and CDR2 SFDVKD. Assay: immunoSEQ multiplex PCR; the TCRdb copy retains only in-frame clones and omits some. Among approximately 120,000 clones listed, under 85% were seen once. Study members were between roughly 18 and 90 years old and lived in 20 to 30 US regions. Cohorts were determined from participant-reported clinical history. Donors of Cohort 3 who recovered were those that had two negative PCRs, clearance, or symptom resolution. This clone was observed once.

The rearrangement joins TRBV24-1 to TRBJ1-4, with a tentative D call TRBD1 (6 bases). Sequencing was carried out using PBMCs or T cells enriched from blood (not recorded which). This receptor was identified in a man aged 25 to 45 who had recovered from COVID-19. For the CDR3, the DNA is TGTGCCACCAGTGACGGCAGGGGTCCAACTAATGAAAAACTGTTTTTT. Encoded protein: CATSDGRGPTNEKLFF.